The 15 T cell receptor beta chains below were found in one sample sequenced in a study of shared clonotypes between healthy human individuals. Some clones are missing from TCRdb's copy, which holds only in-frame ones; the method was immunoSEQ multiplex PCR. The sample has roughly 720,000 clones, less than 95% seen once. The sequenced sample consisted of memory CD8+ T cells from PBMCs. Subset given: CD45RO+ cells pooled with CCR7-negative TemRA cells. Source of these receptors: a young man in good health. Some clones in this sample may be carry-over from other donors' samples.

The V gene is TRBV4-3, the J gene TRBJ1-4; D unresolved. The CDR3 runs 18 residues. V dropped 0 bases and J dropped 0 bases, with 14 bases sitting between them. Germline lookup yields CDR1 LGHNA and CDR2 YSLEER. CDR3 coding DNA: TGCGCCAGCAGCCAAGAATTCGGGTGGGGTGCAACTAATGAAAAACTGTTTTTT. It specifies CASSQEFGWGATNEKLFF.

About this clone: Other DNA sequences from this sample encode an identical CDR3 as well. The chain uses TRBV7-9 and TRBJ2-7; D is unresolved. Germline loops: CDR1 SEHNR, CDR2 FQNEAQ (reference sequence). Trimming took 3 bases from V and 6 from J, leaving 6 bases between them. The CDR3 is 11 amino acids. CDR3 sequence reads: CASSFSGEQYF. The CDR3 nucleotides read TGTGCCAGCAGCTTTTCGGGCGAGCAGTACTTC.

Concerning this clone: The same CDR3 can be traced to other DNA sequences in this sample. V is TRBV5-4 and J is TRBJ2-1, with D unresolved. The CDR3 has 13 amino acids. V lost 1 base and J lost 4, with 6 bases in between. Germline CDR1 and CDR2: SGHNT and YYREEE (reference sequence). Here the CDR3 reads CASSLRAYNEQFF. The CDR3 nucleotides are TGTGCCAGCAGCTTGAGAGCATACAATGAGCAGTTCTTC.

The CDR3 nucleotides are TGCAGCGTTTTGGACACTTTACATCATGGCTACACCTTC. It encodes CSVLDTLHHGYTF. The chain has TRBV29-1 and TRBJ1-2; TRBD1 might be the D (5 bases). The germline V and J ends were trimmed by 5 bases and 6 bases, with 16 bases remaining between them. This CDR3 contains 13 residues. Germline V gene data show CDR1 as SQVTM and CDR2 as ANQGSEA.

On this clone itself: Given a far larger clone just one base away, this is likely a sequencing read error. This chain connects TRBV7-3 to TRBJ2-1, with D unclear. Trimming left V 0 bases short and J 2 bases short, with 5 bases between. Germline CDR1 SGHTA, CDR2 FQGTGA. The CDR3 is 14 residues long. The CDR3 nucleotides read TGTGCCAGCAGCTTAACGGACGCCTACAATGAGCAGTTCTTC. It is translated as CASSLTDAYNEQFF.

The table lists this clone with a few counts. CDR3 protein: CASSLFLGVDTIYF. The CDR3 coding sequence is TGTGCCAGCAGTTTATTCCTAGGCGTCGACACCATATATTTT. The chain has TRBV27 and TRBJ1-3; D gene uncertain. The CDR3 is 14 amino acids. Per germline, CDR1 MNHEY and CDR2 SMNVEV (reference sequence). V was clipped by 1 base and J by 8 bases, with 12 bases between them.

The chain links TRBV11-2 to TRBJ2-3; the D gene is possibly TRBD1 (5 bases). CDR3 length: 19 residues. Deletions cut 2 bases from V and 1 base from J, with 22 bases between. Germline V gene sequence: CDR1 SGHAT, CDR2 FQNNGV. CDR3 bases: TGTGCCAGCAGCTTATTCCAGGGTAAAATTTTTTGGGGCACAGATACGCAGTATTTT. As protein: CASSLFQGKIFWGTDTQYF.

The genes are TRBV9 and TRBJ1-1; 11 positions agree with TRBD1. The CDR3 has 15 residues. Germline CDR1 reads SGDLS; CDR2 reads YYNGEE. With 3 bases clipped from V and 4 bases from J, the junction kept 5 bases outside the gene matches. The chain's CDR3 is CASSGPGTGGTEAFF. The CDR3 DNA reads TGTGCCAGCAGCGGCCCGGGGACAGGGGGCACTGAAGCTTTCTTT. Using reference TRBV9 and TRBJ1-1 for the parts outside the CDR3, the full variable domain is DSGVTQTPKHLITATGQRVTLRCSPRSGDLSVYWYQQSLDQGLQFLIQYYNGEERAKGNILERFSAQQFPDLHSELNLSSLELGDSALYFCASSGPGTGGTEAFFGQGTRLTVV.

The chain is built from TRBV28 and TRBJ1-1; 10 bases agree with TRBD1. The CDR3 extends over 19 amino acids. CDR1 and CDR2 (germline): MDHEN, SYDVKM. Germline trimming cut 4 bases from V and 6 bases from J; bases unmatched to any gene: 20. CDR3 loop: CASSYDRLDRGGFIPEAFF. In nucleotides, the CDR3 is TGTGCCAGCAGTTACGATCGTCTGGACAGGGGGGGTTTCATTCCTGAAGCTTTCTTT.

The chain couples TRBV27 to TRBJ2-1, with D possibly TRBD1 on 5 matching bases. In germline, CDR1 is MNHEY, CDR2 SMNVEV (reference sequence). The ends were cut back, 6 bases at V and 9 bases at J, with 21 bases in the middle. CDR3 length: 15 residues. The CDR3 DNA reads as TGTGCCAGCAGACCTGGACAAGTGGAGCTAGTTGAGCAGTTCTTC. This encodes CASRPGQVELVEQFF.

The chain employs TRBV7-2 and TRBJ2-2; possibly TRBD2 for D (6 bases). The CDR3 runs 15 residues. Trimming cost V 6 bases and J 6 bases, with 17 bases left between them. Germline V CDR1 and CDR2: SGHTA, FQGNSA. The CDR3 region is CASRGHGGRAGELFF. CDR3 bases: TGTGCCAGCAGGGGGCATGGAGGGAGAGCCGGGGAGCTGTTTTTT.

The chain uses TRBV4-1 and TRBJ1-5; 7 positions agree with TRBD1. V dropped 3 bases and J dropped 4; count of bases not matched to a gene: 6. Germline CDR1 and CDR2: MGHRA and YSYEKL. CDR3 length equals 15 residues. The CDR3 DNA sequence: TGCGCCAGCAGCCAGATGACAGGGCGAAATCAGCCCCAGCATTTT. Its translation is CASSQMTGRNQPQHF.

The V gene is TRBV28, the J gene TRBJ2-7; D not certain. The ends were cut back, 6 bases at V and 10 bases at J, with 10 bases in the middle. The germline gives CDR1 MDHEN, CDR2 SYDVKM. The CDR3 has 10 amino acids. CDR3 in DNA: TGTGCCAGCAGCGGAAATATACAGTACTTC. Amino acid sequence: CASSGNIQYF.

This clone was picked up one time. This rearrangement joins TRBV27 to TRBJ2-1; 9 bases agree with TRBD1. CDR1 is MNHEY, CDR2 SMNVEV, per germline (reference sequence). This CDR3 has 17 amino acids. The junction had 15 bases not matched to a gene; V was cut back by 5 bases and J by 7 bases. CDR3 sequence reads: CASSPLLGTGWFNEQFF. Here the CDR3 DNA reads TGTGCCAGCAGTCCCCTCTTAGGGACAGGGTGGTTTAATGAGCAGTTCTTC.

The table lists this clone with a count of one. The chain uses TRBV4-3 and TRBJ2-5; 9 nucleotides align to TRBD2. With the DNA end fitting TRBJ2-7 better, the J assignment may be wrong. The CDR3 is 15 residues long. The germline V gene encodes CDR1 LGHNA and CDR2 YSLEER. This chain's CDR3 is CASSQASGAPYEQYF. Written as DNA, the CDR3 is TGCGCCAGCAGCCAGGCTAGCGGGGCTCCCTACGAGCAGTACTTC.